A single TCR beta chain is shown here with its context. Its antigen is not identified. This sample is drawn from a study of cytomegalovirus exposure and HLA in healthy donors. Findings and caveats of the study: Fewer N-insertions (relative to the approximately 670-donor mean) were reportedly seen in an Asian-associated ancestry cluster in a later analysis.

PCR was performed using 60 Vbeta and 13 Jbeta primers. Profiled with immunoSEQ multiplex PCR; TCRdb holds only in-frame clones, not every one. The data contain some 130,000 clones, approximately 79% of them singletons. The CDR3 loop spans 13 amino acids. Per germline, CDR1 LNHNV and CDR2 YYDKDF (reference sequence). The V end was cut by 4 bases, the J end by 4 bases, with 10 bases between. This TCR was sampled from a man aged 35 to 55 in good health and CMV-seropositive. The sample comprised PBMCs. The chain employs TRBV15 and TRBJ2-5, with no clear D. CDR3 sequence reads: CATSIRRSETQYF. CDR3 nucleotide sequence: TGTGCCACCAGCATACGTCGGTCAGAGACCCAGTACTTC.